This paragraph reports one TCR beta chain. The CDR3 loop spans 12 amino acids. The V gene lost 7 bases and the J gene lost 5 bases, with 11 bases spanning the gap. Germline CDR1 is LGHNT and CDR2 is FRNRAP. The sample originates from a study of blood T cell repertoires in COVID-19. The overall study: Acute and convalescent COVID-19 samples came from the United States, Italy and Spain. Sample material is recorded as cDNA or gDNA derived from T cells, B-cell-depleted T cells, or PBMCs.

Authors' processing steps: Amplification of reference gene primers was used by the study to estimate nucleated cell counts. Measured with immunoSEQ multiplex PCR; TCRdb has only the in-frame clones, and not every one. V, J and clone size reflect that table, while D and trimming were determined from the DNA. The sample carries 150,000 to 170,000 clones, 65% to 90% recorded once. Source material: peripheral blood. The rearrangement links TRBV12-5 to TRBJ2-5, with D perhaps TRBD2 (7 bases). The clonotype originates from an older woman with COVID-19, enrolled during active disease. The CDR3 DNA follows: TGTGCTAGTGCCCGGGGGGCCGAGACCCAGTACTTC. Protein product: CASARGAETQYF. The whole variable domain, filled in from reference TRBV12-5 and TRBJ2-5, reads DARVTQTPRHKVTEMGQEVTMRCQPILGHNTVFWYRQTMMQGLELLAYFRNRAPLDDSGMPKDRFSAEMPDATLATLKIQPSEPRDSAVYFCASARGAETQYFGPGTRLLVL.